The sequence of this T cell receptor beta chain was determined in a study of PD-L1 blockade in urothelial cancer. Study-level background: Researchers looked at the blood 3 weeks (second dose) and 6 weeks after treatment began. Each blood sample yielded a median of about 130,000 T cells.

PCRs were each spiked with synthetic TCR analog templates. TCRdb keeps only in-frame clones here, not all; method: immunoSEQ multiplex PCR. Here the sample spans some 50,000 clones, approximately 90% being singletons. The count of this clone is one. Time point noted: pretreatment peripheral blood. A total of 1 to 8 samples per patient were collected pretreatment and on-treatment. Trimming removed 0 bases from V and 5 bases from J, with 14 bases in between. CDR1 MNHEY and CDR2 SVGAGI come from the germline V gene. The CDR3 consists of 15 residues. Material: PBMCs, obtained around atezolizumab (anti-PD-L1) treatment. The TCR comes from a woman in her sixties with urothelial cancer. V usage is TRBV6-5 and J usage is TRBJ2-7; tentatively, D is TRBD1 (6 bases). CDR3 DNA sequence: TGTGCCAGCAGTTACTCGGGCAGGGGTATCGACGAGCAGTACTTC. It translates to CASSYSGRGIDEQYF.